These 12 T cell receptor beta chains originate from one sample sequenced in a study of cytomegalovirus exposure and HLA in healthy donors. PCR involved 60 Vbeta and 13 Jbeta primers. The table came from immunoSEQ multiplex PCR; TCRdb's copy has only in-frame clones and leaves some out. The table has over 150,000 clones, 60% to 80% seen once. The sequencing sample was made of PBMCs. Receptor source: a man aged 30 to 39 in good health and CMV-seropositive.

V and J are TRBV5-6 and TRBJ1-1, with D perhaps TRBD1 (6 bases). V was trimmed by 0 bases and J by 6 bases, leaving 12 bases between them. This CDR3 comprises 14 residues. Germline V CDR1 and CDR2: SGHDT, YYEEEE. CDR3 sequence reads: CASSLVQGKAEAFF. In DNA, the CDR3 is TGTGCCAGCAGCTTGGTGCAGGGGAAGGCTGAAGCTTTCTTT.

V usage is TRBV2 and J usage is TRBJ1-1, with D perhaps TRBD1 (5 bases). The CDR3 loop spans 12 amino acids. Trimming removed 8 bases from V and 11 bases from J, with 18 bases in between. Looked up from germline, CDR1 is SNHLY and CDR2 is FYNNEI. Written as DNA, the CDR3 is TGTGCCAGCCAAGAAACCGGGACTTGGGCTTTCTTT. It translates to CASQETGTWAFF.

This chain connects TRBV7-8 to TRBJ2-7; a possible D gene is TRBD2 (5 bases). From germline, CDR1 is SGHVS and CDR2 FQNEAQ. The CDR3 is 12 amino acids. V lost 1 base to trimming and J lost 7 bases, with 8 bases between them. The CDR3 DNA reads as TGTGCCAGCAGCTTAGTCCCGGGAGAGCAGTACTTC. This sequence encodes CASSLVPGEQYF.

This rearrangement joins TRBV27 to TRBJ1-1, with 9 positions matching TRBD1. The V and J ends lost 5 bases and 6 bases, in that order; junction bases with no gene match: 10. The CDR3 consists of 15 residues. Germline loops: CDR1 MNHEY, CDR2 SMNVEV (reference sequence). The CDR3 spells CASSKTGTGIPEAFF. In DNA form, the CDR3 reads TGTGCCAGCAGTAAAACCGGGACAGGGATCCCTGAAGCTTTCTTT.

The J gene is TRBJ2-7, the V gene TRBV5-1; tentatively, D is TRBD2 (7 bases). The germline CDR1 and CDR2 sequences are SGHRS and YFSETQ. The V gene lost 2 bases and the J gene lost 0 bases, with 12 bases spanning the gap. This CDR3 spans 15 amino acids. CDR3 sequence (DNA): TGCGCCAGCAGCTTAGGGGGGGCGGGCTCCTACGAGCAGTACTTC. It translates to CASSLGGAGSYEQYF.

V and J are TRBV21-1 and TRBJ1-2; the table's D call, TRBD1, was not checked against the DNA. TRBV21-1 is a documented pseudogene. The CDR3 extends over 20 amino acids. CDR3 nucleotides: TGTGCCAGCAGCAACCTAATCGTAGGGACAGGCGGCCTCTTGACGGATGGCTACACCTTC. Encoded protein: CASSNLIVGTGGLLTDGYTF.

This sequence joins TRBV4-1 and TRBJ2-7, with D possibly being TRBD2 (5 bases). This CDR3 spans 15 amino acids. Germline CDR1 MGHRA, CDR2 YSYEKL. Trimming removed 0 bases at V and 3 bases at J, with 12 bases between. The chain's CDR3 is CASSQETTAYYEQYF. CDR3 DNA sequence: TGCGCCAGCAGCCAAGAGACTACGGCGTACTACGAGCAGTACTTC.

V gene TRBV6-4 combines with J gene TRBJ2-4, with a weak D call TRBD1 (6 bases). The CDR3 is 15 residues long. Germline CDR1 is MRHNA and CDR2 is SNTAGT. V lost 5 bases and J 3 bases, leaving 14 bases between the germline ends. The CDR3 spells CASSSGVSYKNIQYF. DNA of the CDR3: TGTGCCAGCAGTTCAGGGGTTTCCTACAAAAACATTCAGTACTTC.

This chain uses TRBV30 with TRBJ2-5, with 7 positions matching TRBD1. There are 13 residues in the CDR3. The V gene end was trimmed by 1 base and the J gene end by 5 bases; junction bases not matched to a gene: 4. The germline V gene encodes CDR1 GTSNPN and CDR2 SVGIG (reference sequence). The CDR3 DNA reads TGTGCCTGGAGTGGAGGGGGCGGGGAGACCCAGTACTTC. The encoded protein is CAWSGGGGETQYF.

The chain couples TRBV5-6 to TRBJ2-7, with 7 bases identical to TRBD2. Per germline, CDR1 SGHDT and CDR2 YYEEEE. V was clipped by 4 bases and J by 2 bases; unmatched bases: 9. This CDR3 spans 15 amino acids. CDR3 DNA sequence: TGTGCCAGCAGCCCCTGGGGGGGAGCCCCCTACGAGCAGTACTTC. This encodes CASSPWGGAPYEQYF.

The gene calls are TRBV5-1 and TRBJ2-1, with 11 bases that match TRBD2. J lost 6 bases, V lost 0 bases, and 5 bases had no gene match. Germline V CDR1 and CDR2: SGHRS, YFSETQ. CDR3 length equals 16 residues. Written as DNA, the CDR3 is TGCGCCAGCAGCTTGGGAATTAGCGGGGGGGCCAATGAGCAGTTCTTC. This gives the protein CASSLGISGGANEQFF.

The V call is TRBV2, the J call TRBJ2-7; 9 bases are a match to TRBD2. V lost 2 bases and J lost 4; bases outside the gene matches: 6. CDR1 and CDR2 (germline): SNHLY, FYNNEI. This CDR3 comprises 15 residues. The DNA for the CDR3 is TGTGCCAGCAGTGAATCGGCTAGCGGGGTTTACGAGCAGTACTTC. The encoded protein is CASSESASGVYEQYF.